This T cell receptor (beta chain) appears in the sequencing data of a study of human T cells and chemical hapten exposure. This clonotype was counted a few times. In the original processing: The median was about 96,000 TCRs per sample, ranging roughly 23,224 to 750,000. TCRdb passed the RACE reads through MiXCR, listing each CDR3 protein once. The V and J calls follow TCRdb's processing rather than the paper's. The table includes about 52,000 distinct CDR3 sequences, roughly 9% detected once. The germline V gene has CDR1 SEHNR and CDR2 FQNEAQ (reference sequence). V lost 5 bases to trimming and J lost 6 bases, with 17 bases between them. This CDR3 has 14 residues. The time point denotes: pre-sensitization, week 0. This sample's treatment: therapeutic diphenylcyclopropenone sensitization with weekly scalp DPC. Unfractionated whole blood served as the source for total RNA extraction.

The sequence derives from a woman in her thirties with alopecia areata. Some clones in this sample may be carry-over from other donors' samples. Sample: whole blood, taken in connection with sensitization to the hapten diphenylcyclopropenone (DPC). The genes are TRBV7-9 and TRBJ2-7, with D unclear. In DNA, the CDR3 is TGTGCCAGCAGCCCACCCGTCGTCTTGGGCGAGCAGTACTTC. This encodes CASSPPVVLGEQYF.